This paragraph covers one T cell receptor beta chain sequence. No antigen is known for it. No per-base quality is available; no much larger clone lies one base away. This entry belongs to a study of technical replicates of blood from several donors (dated by TCRdb to the late 2010s). The method behind the library was the immunoSEQ multiplex PCR assay. TCRdb provides this immuneACCESS table in a form limited to in-frame rearrangements. Some clones are lacking; in checked studies, under half of them reflect an unresolved V gene, and why the rest are absent is not known. Across this sample there are 45,000 to 60,000 clones, with around nine tenths seen only once. The ten largest clonotypes hold around 4.2% of the sample. Compared with germline, V lacks 0 bases and J lacks 4 bases; bases without a gene match: 7. Taken from the germline V gene, the CDR1 and CDR2 loops are SGHDT and YYEEEE. Counted from cysteine to phenylalanine, this CDR3 has 16 amino acids. Kept here is only the CDR3 DNA, which spans 48 bases and is read in frame from base 1.

The sequence derives from a human donor in good health. Some clones in this sample may be carry-over from other donors' samples. In this chain, TRBV5-6 is recombined with TRBJ2-5; TRBD1 aligns with 9 central bases. Sequenced input: PBMCs. The DNA sequence follows: TGTGCCAGCAGCTTGGCCCGGGACAGGGTTGGAGAGACCCAGTACTTC. This codes for CASSLARDRVGETQYF. This CDR3, with the reference TRBV5-6 and TRBJ2-5 proteins standing in past its ends, gives the full variable domain DAGVTQSPTHLIKTRGQQVTLRCSPKSGHDTVSWYQQALGQGPQFIFQYYEEEERQRGNFPDRFSGHQFPNYSSELNVNALLLGDSALYLCASSLARDRVGETQYFGPGTRLLVL.